This T cell receptor beta chain was profiled in a study of T cell responses to AZD1222 COVID-19 vaccine. In the study overall: Second doses were pooled across both intervals (about 4 or about 12 weeks). Regarding the study as a whole: Elevations in Spike-specific TCR breadth and depth followed administration of two AZD1222 doses. Of the AZD1222 recipients, only five to seven were seropositive at baseline.

The table came from immunoSEQ multiplex PCR; TCRdb's copy has only in-frame clones and leaves some out. The profile shows about 55,000 clones, approximately 84% of them singletons. About this clone: Its antigen is unknown.

The CDR3 extends over 16 amino acids. Trimming pared 5 bases from V and 4 bases from J, leaving 21 bases between. Germline-derived CDR1 and CDR2 are SGHTA and FQGNSA. This specimen was peripheral blood, taken on day 0 of AZD1222 vaccination. The clonotype originates from an adult in good health. The chain recombines TRBV7-2 with TRBJ2-7; D might be TRBD1 (7 bases). This CDR3 is CASSQIGGVEGYEQYF. CDR3 nucleotides: TGTGCCAGCAGCCAAATAGGGGGCGTGGAGGGGTACGAGCAGTACTTC.